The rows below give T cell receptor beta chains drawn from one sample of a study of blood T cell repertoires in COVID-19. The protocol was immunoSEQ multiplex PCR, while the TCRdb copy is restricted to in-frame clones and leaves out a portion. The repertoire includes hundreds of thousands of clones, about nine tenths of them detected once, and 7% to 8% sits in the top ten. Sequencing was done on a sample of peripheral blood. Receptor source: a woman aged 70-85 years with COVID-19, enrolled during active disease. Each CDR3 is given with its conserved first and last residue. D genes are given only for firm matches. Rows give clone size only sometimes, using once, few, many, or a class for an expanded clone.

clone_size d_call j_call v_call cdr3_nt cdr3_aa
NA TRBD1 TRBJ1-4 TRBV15 TGTGCCACCAGCAGAGCTGGGACAGATTATGAAAAACTGTTTTTT CATSRAGTDYEKLFF
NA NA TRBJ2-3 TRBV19 TGTGCCAGTAGATCCCACGGGAGAATAGGGACAGATACGCAGTATTTT CASRSHGRIGTDTQYF
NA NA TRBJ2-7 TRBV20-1 TGCAGTGCTAGGAACACCTACGAGCAGTACTTC CSARNTYEQYF
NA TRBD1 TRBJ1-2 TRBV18 TGTGCCAGCTCACCGGGACAGGGTCCACTGGGCTACACCTTC CASSPGQGPLGYTF
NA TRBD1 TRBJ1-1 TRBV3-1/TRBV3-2 TGTGCCAGCAGACGACAGGGGTTGAACACTGAAGCTTTCTTT CASRRQGLNTEAFF
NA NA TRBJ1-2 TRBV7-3 TGTGCCAGCAGCTTTGAGGGTAGTTATGGCTACACCTTC CASSFEGSYGYTF
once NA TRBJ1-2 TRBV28 TGTGCCAGCAGTTTGGAGGGGCGATTGGATGGCTACACCTTC CASSLEGRLDGYTF
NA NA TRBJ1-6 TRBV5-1 TGCGCCAGCAGTCCTACTCCCAGCGGAAATTCACCCCTCCACTTT CASSPTPSGNSPLHF
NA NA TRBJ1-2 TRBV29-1 TGCAGCGTTGAGAGAAGGACTGATAACTATGGCTACACCTTC CSVERRTDNYGYTF
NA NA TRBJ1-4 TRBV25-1 TGTGCCAGCAGTTCAAACCGGGACACAAATGAAAAACTGTTTTTT CASSSNRDTNEKLFF
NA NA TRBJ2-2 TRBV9 TGTGCCAGCAGCGGACCCAGGGAGGGGGGCACCGGGGAGCTGTTTTTT CASSGPREGGTGELFF
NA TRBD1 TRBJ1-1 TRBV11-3 TGTGCCAGCAGCCCTCGGACAGGCAATGAAGCTTTCTTT CASSPRTGNEAFF
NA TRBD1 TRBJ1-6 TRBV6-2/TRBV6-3 TGTGCCAGCAGTTGGACAGGGGGCCTCACACCCCTCCACTTT CASSWTGGLTPLHF